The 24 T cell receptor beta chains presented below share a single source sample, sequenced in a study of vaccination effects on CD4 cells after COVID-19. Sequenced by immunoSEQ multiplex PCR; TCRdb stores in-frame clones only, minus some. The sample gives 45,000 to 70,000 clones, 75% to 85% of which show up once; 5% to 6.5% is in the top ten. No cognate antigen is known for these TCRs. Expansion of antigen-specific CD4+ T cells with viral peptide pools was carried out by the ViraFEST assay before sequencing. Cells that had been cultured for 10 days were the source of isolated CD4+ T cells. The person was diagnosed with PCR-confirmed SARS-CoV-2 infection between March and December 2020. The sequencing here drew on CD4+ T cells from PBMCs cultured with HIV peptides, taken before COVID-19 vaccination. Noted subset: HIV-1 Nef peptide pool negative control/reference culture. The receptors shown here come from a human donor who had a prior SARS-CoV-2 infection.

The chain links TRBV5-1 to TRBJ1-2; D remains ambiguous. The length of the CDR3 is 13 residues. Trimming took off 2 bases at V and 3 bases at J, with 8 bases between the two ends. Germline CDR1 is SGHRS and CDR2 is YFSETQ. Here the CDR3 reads CASSFTQDYGYTF. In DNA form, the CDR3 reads TGCGCCAGCAGCTTTACGCAGGACTATGGCTACACCTTC.

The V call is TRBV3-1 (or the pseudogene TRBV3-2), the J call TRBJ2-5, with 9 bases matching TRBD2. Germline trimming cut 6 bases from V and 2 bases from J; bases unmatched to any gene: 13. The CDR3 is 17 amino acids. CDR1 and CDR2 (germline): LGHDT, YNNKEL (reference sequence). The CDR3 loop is CASSLLGGGVPQETQYF. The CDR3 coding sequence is TGTGCCAGCAGTCTCCTTGGCGGGGGGGTGCCGCAAGAGACCCAGTACTTC.

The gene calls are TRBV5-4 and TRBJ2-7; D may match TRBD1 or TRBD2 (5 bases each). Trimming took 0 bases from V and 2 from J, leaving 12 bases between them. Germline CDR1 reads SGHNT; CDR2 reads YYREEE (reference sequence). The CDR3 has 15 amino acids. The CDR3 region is CASSLVRDPAYEQYF. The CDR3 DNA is TGTGCCAGCAGCTTGGTCCGGGACCCAGCCTACGAGCAGTACTTC. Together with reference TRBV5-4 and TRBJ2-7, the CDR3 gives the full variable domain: ETGVTQSPTHLIKTRGQQVTLRCSSQSGHNTVSWYQQALGQGPQFIFQYYREEENGRGNFPPRFSGLQFPNYSSELNVNALELDDSALYLCASSLVRDPAYEQYFGPGTRLTVT.

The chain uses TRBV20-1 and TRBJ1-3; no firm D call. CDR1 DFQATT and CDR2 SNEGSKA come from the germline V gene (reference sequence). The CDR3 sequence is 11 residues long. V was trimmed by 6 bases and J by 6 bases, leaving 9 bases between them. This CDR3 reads CSAMFSNTIYF. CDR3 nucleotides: TGCAGTGCCATGTTCTCAAACACCATATATTTT.

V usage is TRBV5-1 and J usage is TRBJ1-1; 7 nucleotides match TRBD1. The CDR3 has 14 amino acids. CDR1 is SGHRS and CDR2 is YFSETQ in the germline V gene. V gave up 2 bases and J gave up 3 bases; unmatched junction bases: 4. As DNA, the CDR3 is TGCGCCAGCAGCTTACAGGGGTCGTACACTGAAGCTTTCTTT. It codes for CASSLQGSYTEAFF.

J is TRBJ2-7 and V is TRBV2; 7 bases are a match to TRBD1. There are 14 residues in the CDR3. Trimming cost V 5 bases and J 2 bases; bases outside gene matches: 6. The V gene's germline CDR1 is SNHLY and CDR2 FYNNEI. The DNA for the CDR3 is TGTGCCAGCAGTCGACAGGGAGCTACCTACGAGCAGTACTTC. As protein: CASSRQGATYEQYF. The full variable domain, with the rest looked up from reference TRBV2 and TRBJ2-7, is EPEVTQTPSHQVTQMGQEVILRCVPISNHLYFYWYRQILGQKVEFLVSFYNNEISEKSEIFDDQFSVERPDGSNFTLKIRSTKLEDSAMYFCASSRQGATYEQYFGPGTRLTVT.

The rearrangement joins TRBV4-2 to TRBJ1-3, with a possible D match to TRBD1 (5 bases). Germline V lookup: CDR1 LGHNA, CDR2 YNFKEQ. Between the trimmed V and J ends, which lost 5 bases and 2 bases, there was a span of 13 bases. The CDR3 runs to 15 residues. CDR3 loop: CASSASRAAGNTIYF. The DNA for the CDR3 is TGTGCCAGCAGCGCGAGCAGGGCGGCTGGAAACACCATATATTTT.

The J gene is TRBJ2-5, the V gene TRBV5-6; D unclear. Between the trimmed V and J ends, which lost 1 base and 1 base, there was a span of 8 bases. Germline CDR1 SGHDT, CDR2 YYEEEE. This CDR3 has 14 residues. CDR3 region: CASSLISTQETQYF. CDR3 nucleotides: TGTGCCAGCAGCTTGATCAGCACCCAAGAGACCCAGTACTTC.

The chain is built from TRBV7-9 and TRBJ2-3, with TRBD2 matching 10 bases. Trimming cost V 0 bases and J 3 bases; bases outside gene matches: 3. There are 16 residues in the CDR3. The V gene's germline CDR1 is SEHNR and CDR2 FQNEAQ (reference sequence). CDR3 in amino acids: CASSLATSGETDTQYF. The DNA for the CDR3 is TGTGCCAGCAGCTTAGCAACTAGCGGGGAAACAGATACGCAGTATTTT.

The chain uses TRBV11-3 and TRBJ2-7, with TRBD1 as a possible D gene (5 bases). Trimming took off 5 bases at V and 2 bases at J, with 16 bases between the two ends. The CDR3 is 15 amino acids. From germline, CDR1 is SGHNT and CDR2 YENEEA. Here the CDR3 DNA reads TGTGCCAGCAGCCTGGGGCAAGATTCTGCCTACGAGCAGTACTTC. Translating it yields CASSLGQDSAYEQYF.

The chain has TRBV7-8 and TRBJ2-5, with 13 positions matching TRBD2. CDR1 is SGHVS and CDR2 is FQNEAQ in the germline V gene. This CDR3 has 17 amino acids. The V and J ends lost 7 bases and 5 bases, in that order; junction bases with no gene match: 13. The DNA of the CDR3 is TGTGCCAGCACCAATGGACTAGCGGGGGTACCAGGGGAGACCCAGTACTTC. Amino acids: CASTNGLAGVPGETQYF.

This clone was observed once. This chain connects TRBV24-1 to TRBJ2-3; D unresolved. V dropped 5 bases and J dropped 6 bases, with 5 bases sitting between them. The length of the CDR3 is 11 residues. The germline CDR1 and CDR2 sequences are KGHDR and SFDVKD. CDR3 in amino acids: CATSGRDTQYF. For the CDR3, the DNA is TGTGCCACCAGTGGGCGGGATACGCAGTATTTT.

Here the CDR3 reads CASSRTRGPEQPQHF. The CDR3 nucleotides read TGTGCCAGCTCACGGACTCGGGGCCCGGAACAGCCCCAGCATTTT. The J gene is TRBJ1-5, the V gene TRBV18, with D maybe TRBD1 (5 bases). This CDR3 comprises 15 residues. Per germline, CDR1 KGHSH and CDR2 LQKENI. The ends were cut back, 4 bases at V and 7 bases at J, with 17 bases in the middle.

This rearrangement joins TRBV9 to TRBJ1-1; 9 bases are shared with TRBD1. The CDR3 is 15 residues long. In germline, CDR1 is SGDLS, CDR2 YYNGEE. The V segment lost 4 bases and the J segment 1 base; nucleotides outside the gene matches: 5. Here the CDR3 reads CASSPRDRENTEAFF. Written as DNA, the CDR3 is TGTGCCAGCAGCCCTCGGGACAGGGAGAACACTGAAGCTTTCTTT.

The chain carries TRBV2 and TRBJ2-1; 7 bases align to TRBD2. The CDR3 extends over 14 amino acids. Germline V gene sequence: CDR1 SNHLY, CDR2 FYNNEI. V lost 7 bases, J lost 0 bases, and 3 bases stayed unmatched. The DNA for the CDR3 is TGTGCCAGCAACCGCGGGAGCTCCTACAATGAGCAGTTCTTC. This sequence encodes CASNRGSSYNEQFF.

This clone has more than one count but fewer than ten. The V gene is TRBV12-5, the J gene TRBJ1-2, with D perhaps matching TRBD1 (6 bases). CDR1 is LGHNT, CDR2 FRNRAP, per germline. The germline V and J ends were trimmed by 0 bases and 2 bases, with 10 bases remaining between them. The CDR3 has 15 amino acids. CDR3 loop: CASGLVGTGNYGYTF. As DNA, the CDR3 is TGTGCTAGTGGTTTGGTCGGAACAGGGAACTATGGCTACACCTTC.

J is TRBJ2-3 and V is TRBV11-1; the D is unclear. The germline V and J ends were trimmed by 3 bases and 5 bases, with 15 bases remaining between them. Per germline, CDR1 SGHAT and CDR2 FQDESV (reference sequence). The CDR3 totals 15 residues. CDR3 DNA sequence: TGTGCCAGCAGCTTTCTTCGCCAACCAGGAGATACGCAGTATTTT. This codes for CASSFLRQPGDTQYF.

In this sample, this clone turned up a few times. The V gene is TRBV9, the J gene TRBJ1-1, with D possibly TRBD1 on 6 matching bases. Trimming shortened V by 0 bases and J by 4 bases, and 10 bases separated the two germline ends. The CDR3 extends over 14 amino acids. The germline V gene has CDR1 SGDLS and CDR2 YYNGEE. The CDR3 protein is CASSVEGQRTEAFF. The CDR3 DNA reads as TGTGCCAGCAGCGTAGAAGGACAGCGCACTGAAGCTTTCTTT.

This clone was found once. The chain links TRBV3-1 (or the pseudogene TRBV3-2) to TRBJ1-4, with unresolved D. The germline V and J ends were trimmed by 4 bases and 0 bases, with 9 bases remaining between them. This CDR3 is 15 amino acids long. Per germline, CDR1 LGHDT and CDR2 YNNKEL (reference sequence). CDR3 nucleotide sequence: TGTGCCAGCAGCCCGGTGGGTACAACTAATGAAAAACTGTTTTTT. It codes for CASSPVGTTNEKLFF.

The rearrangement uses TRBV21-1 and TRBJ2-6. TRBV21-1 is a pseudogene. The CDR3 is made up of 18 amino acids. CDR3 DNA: TGTGCCAGCAGCACGAGCAAAGGGAAACTTCCTGGGGCCAACGTCCTGACTTTC. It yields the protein CASSTSKGKLPGANVLTF.

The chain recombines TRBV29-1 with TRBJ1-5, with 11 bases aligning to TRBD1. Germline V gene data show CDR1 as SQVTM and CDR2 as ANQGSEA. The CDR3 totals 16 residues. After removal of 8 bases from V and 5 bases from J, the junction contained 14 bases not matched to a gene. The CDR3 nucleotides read TGCAGCCTTGCTTGGACAGGGGGCCGATCCTATCAGCCCCAGCATTTT. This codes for CSLAWTGGRSYQPQHF.

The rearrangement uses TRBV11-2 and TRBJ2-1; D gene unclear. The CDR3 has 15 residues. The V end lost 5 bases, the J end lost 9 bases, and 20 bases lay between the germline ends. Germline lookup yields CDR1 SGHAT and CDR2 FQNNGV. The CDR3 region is CASSAPVGPHGEQFF. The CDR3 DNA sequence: TGTGCCAGCAGCGCCCCCGTTGGACCGCATGGTGAGCAGTTCTTC.

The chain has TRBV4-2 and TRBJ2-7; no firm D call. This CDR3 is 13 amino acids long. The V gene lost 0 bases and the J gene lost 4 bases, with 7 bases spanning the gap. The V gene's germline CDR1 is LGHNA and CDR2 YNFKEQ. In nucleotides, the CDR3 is TGTGCCAGCAGCCAAGATCAGTGGTACGAGCAGTACTTC. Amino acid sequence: CASSQDQWYEQYF.

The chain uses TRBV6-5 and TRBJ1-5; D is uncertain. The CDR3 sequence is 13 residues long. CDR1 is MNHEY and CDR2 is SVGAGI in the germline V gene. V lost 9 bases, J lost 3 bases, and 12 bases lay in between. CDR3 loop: CASSRWDNQPQHF. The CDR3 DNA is TGTGCCAGTTCCCGATGGGACAATCAGCCCCAGCATTTT.